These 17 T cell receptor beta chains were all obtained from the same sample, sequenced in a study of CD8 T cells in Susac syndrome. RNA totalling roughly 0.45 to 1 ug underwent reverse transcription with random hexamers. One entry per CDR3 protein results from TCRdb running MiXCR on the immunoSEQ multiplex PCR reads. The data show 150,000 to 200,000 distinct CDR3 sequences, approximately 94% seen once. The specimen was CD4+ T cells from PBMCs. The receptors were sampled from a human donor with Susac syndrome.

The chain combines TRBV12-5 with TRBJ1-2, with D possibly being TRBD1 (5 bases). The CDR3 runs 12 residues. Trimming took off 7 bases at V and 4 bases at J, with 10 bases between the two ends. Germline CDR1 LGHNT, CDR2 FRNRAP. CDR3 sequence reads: CASEGPSYGYTF. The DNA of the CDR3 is TGTGCTAGTGAGGGGCCCAGCTATGGCTACACCTTC.

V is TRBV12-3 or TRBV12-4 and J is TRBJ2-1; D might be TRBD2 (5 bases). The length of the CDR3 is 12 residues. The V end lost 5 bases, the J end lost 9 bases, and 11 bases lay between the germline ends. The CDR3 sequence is CASSLPGGEQFF. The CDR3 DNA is TGTGCCAGCAGTCTGCCCGGAGGTGAGCAGTTCTTC.

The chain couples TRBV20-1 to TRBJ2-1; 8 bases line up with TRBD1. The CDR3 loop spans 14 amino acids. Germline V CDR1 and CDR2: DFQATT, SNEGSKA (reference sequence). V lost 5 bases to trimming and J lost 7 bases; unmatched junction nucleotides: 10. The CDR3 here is CSAPPGGLRNEQFF. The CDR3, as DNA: TGCAGTGCTCCTCCAGGGGGCTTAAGGAATGAGCAGTTCTTC.

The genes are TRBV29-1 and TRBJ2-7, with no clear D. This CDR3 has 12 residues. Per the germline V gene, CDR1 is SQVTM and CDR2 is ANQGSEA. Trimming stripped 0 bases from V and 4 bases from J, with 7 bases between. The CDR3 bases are TGCAGCGTTGAAGATGTTCGGTACGAGCAGTACTTC. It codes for CSVEDVRYEQYF.

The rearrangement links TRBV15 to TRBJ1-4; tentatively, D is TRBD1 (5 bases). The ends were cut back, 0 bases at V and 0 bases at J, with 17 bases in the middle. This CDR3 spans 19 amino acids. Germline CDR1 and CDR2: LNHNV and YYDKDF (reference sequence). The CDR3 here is CATSRDKGQGYATNEKLFF. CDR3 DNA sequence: TGTGCCACCAGCAGAGATAAGGGGCAGGGATATGCAACTAATGAAAAACTGTTTTTT.

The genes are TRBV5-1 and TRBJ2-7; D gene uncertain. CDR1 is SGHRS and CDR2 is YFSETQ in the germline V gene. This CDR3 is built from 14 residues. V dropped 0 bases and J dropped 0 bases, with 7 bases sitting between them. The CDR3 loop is CASSLDAHSYEQYF. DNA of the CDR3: TGCGCCAGCAGCTTGGATGCTCACTCCTACGAGCAGTACTTC.

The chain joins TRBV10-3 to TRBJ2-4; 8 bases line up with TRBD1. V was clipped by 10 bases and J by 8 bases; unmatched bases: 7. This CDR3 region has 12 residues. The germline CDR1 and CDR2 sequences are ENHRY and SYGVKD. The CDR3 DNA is TGTGCCACCGGACAGGGAAGTGACATTCAGTACTTC. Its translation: CATGQGSDIQYF.

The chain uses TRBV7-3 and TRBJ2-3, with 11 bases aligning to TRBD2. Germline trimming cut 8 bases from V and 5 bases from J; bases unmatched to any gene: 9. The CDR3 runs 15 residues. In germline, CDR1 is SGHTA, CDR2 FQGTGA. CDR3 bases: TGTGCCAGCGGGATAGCGGGGGGGCCGGTAGATACGCAGTATTTT. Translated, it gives CASGIAGGPVDTQYF. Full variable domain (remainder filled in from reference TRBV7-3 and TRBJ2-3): GAGVSQTPSNKVTEKGKYVELRCDPISGHTALYWYRQSLGQGPEFLIYFQGTGAADDSGLPNDRFFAVRPEGSVSTLKIQRTERGDSAVYLCASGIAGGPVDTQYFGPGTRLTVL.

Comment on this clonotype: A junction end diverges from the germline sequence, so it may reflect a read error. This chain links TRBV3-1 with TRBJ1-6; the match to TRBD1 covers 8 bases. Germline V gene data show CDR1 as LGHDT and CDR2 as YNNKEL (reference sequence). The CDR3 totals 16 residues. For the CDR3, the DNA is TGTGCCAGCAGCCAGACAGGGGCTTCCTCTAATTCACCCCTCCACTTT. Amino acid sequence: CASSQTGASSNSPLHF.

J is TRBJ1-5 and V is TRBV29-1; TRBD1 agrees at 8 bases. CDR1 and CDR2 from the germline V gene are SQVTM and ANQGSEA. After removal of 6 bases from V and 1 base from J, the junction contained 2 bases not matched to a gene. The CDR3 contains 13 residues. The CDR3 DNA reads TGCAGCGTAGCAGGGGGCAGCAATCAGCCCCAGCATTTT. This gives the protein CSVAGGSNQPQHF.

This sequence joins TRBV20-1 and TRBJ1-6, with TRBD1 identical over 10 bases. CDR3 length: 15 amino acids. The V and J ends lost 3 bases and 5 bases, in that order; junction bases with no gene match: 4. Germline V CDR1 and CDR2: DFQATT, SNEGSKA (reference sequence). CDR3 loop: CSARGQGWDNSPLHF. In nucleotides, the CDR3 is TGCAGTGCTAGGGGACAGGGGTGGGATAATTCACCCCTCCACTTT.

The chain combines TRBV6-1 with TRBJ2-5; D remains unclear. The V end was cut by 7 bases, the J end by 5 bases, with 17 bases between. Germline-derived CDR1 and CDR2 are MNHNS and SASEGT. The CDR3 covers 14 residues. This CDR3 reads CASTQDPIGETQYF. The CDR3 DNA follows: TGTGCCAGCACCCAAGACCCAATTGGGGAGACCCAGTACTTC.

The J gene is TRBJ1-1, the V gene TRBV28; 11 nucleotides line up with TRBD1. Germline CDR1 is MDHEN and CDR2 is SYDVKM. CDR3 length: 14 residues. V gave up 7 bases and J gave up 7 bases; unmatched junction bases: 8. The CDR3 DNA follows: TGTGCCAGCATACCCGGGACAGGGGGTATTGAAGCTTTCTTT. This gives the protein CASIPGTGGIEAFF.

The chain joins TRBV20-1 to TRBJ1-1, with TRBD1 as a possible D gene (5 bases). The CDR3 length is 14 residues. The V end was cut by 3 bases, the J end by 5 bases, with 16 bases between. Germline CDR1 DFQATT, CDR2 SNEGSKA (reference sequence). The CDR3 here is CSARAGVGGTEAFF. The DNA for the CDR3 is TGCAGTGCTAGGGCCGGGGTCGGGGGGACTGAAGCTTTCTTT.

The CDR3 protein is CSVDNRMNTEAFF. As DNA, the CDR3 is TGCAGCGTTGATAATAGGATGAACACTGAAGCTTTCTTT. This chain uses TRBV29-1 with TRBJ1-1, with D unclear. V lost 3 bases and J lost 0, with 8 bases in between. Germline V gives CDR1 SQVTM, CDR2 ANQGSEA. CDR3 length: 13 amino acids.

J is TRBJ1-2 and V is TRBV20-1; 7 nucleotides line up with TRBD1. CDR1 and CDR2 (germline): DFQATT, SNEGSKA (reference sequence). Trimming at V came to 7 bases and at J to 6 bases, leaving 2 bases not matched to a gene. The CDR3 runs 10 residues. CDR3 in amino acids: CSGTGDGYTF. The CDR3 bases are TGCAGTGGGACAGGCGATGGCTACACCTTC.

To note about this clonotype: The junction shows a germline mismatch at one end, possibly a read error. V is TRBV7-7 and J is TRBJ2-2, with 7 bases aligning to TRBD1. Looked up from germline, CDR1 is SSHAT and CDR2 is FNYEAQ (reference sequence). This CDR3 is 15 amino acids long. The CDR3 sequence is CASSLGQRGTGELFF. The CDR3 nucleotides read TGTGCTAGCAGCTTGGGACAGAGGGGCACCGGGGAGCTGTTTTTT.